This T cell receptor beta chain was observed in a study of blood T cell repertoires in COVID-19. The wider study: Nucleic acid was either cDNA or gDNA, and it came from T cells, B-cell-depleted T cells, or PBMCs.

V lost 4 bases and J lost 4, with 12 bases in between. This CDR3 contains 13 residues. CDR1 is SGHRS, CDR2 YFSETQ, per germline. TCRdb's table, derived via immunoSEQ multiplex PCR, lists solely in-frame clones and lacks some. Among about 210,000 clones listed, more than 85% were seen once. The clonotype was recovered from a man in his forties or fifties with acute or convalescent COVID-19. Sequences were obtained from peripheral blood. J is TRBJ2-7 and V is TRBV5-1; no clear D. CDR3 in DNA: TGCGCCAGCAGCCTTGCCGAACTTTACGAGCAGTACTTC. This codes for CASSLAELYEQYF. Variable domain in full (rest from reference TRBV5-1 and TRBJ2-7): KAGVTQTPRYLIKTRGQQVTLSCSPISGHRSVSWYQQTPGQGLQFLFEYFSETQRNKGNFPGRFSGRQFSNSRSEMNVSTLELGDSALYLCASSLAELYEQYFGPGTRLTVT.